Below, 25 T cell receptor beta chains from the same sample are listed, as sequenced in a study of blood T cells in healthy people across ages. Sample-barcoded 5' priming and a J-beta primer mix drove a second PCR of about 7 to 11 cycles. TCRdb called the 5' RACE reads again in MiXCR, with one record for every CDR3 protein. This sample has about 780,000 distinct CDR3 sequences, with 46% found just once. Sequenced input: blood. These receptors all come from a man at least 80 years old in good health.

V usage is TRBV7-2 and J usage is TRBJ1-2; D remains unclear. V was shortened by 1 base and J by 3 bases, with 12 bases between the two germline ends. This CDR3 spans 15 amino acids. From germline, CDR1 is SGHTA and CDR2 FQGNSA. The CDR3 region has the DNA TGTGCCAGCAGCTTAGACCCCGACTTTGACTATGGCTACACCTTC. Amino acids: CASSLDPDFDYGYTF.

The V gene is TRBV13, the J gene TRBJ2-7; D assignment may be TRBD1 or TRBD2 (5 bases each). This CDR3 has 15 amino acids. The V gene lost 4 bases and the J gene lost 2 bases, with 15 bases spanning the gap. Germline V CDR1 and CDR2: PRHDT, FYEKMQ (reference sequence). For the CDR3, the DNA is TGTGCCAGCAGCTCCCGACCTAGAGGGGCCTACGAGCAGTACTTC. It is translated as CASSSRPRGAYEQYF.

This rearrangement joins TRBV18 to TRBJ2-7; perhaps TRBD1 as D (6 bases). There are 18 residues in the CDR3. The germline V gene has CDR1 KGHSH and CDR2 LQKENI. The V gene lost 5 bases and the J gene lost 3 bases, with 26 bases spanning the gap. CDR3 sequence: CASSSSAGVGVSVYEQYF. Here the CDR3 DNA reads TGTGCCAGCTCATCCTCGGCAGGGGTTGGAGTATCGGTCTACGAGCAGTACTTC.

The rearrangement uses TRBV9 and TRBJ2-1; TRBD1 aligns across 8 bases. Germline V CDR1 and CDR2: SGDLS, YYNGEE. The CDR3 has 14 residues. V was clipped by 0 bases and J by 9 bases; unmatched bases: 5. CDR3 in amino acids: CASSVVGQVAEQFF. The CDR3 coding sequence is TGTGCCAGCAGCGTAGTGGGACAGGTCGCTGAGCAGTTCTTC.

The chain links TRBV20-1 to TRBJ2-1; TRBD2 matches 12 bases. The trim removed 5 bases at V and 4 bases at J, leaving 6 bases unmatched. Germline CDR1 and CDR2: DFQATT and SNEGSKA (reference sequence). The CDR3 extends over 15 amino acids. CDR3 region: CSARLGLAGYNEQFF. The CDR3 DNA follows: TGCAGTGCTCGACTGGGACTAGCGGGTTACAATGAGCAGTTCTTC.

A few counts support this clonotype. The chain combines TRBV12-3 or TRBV12-4 with TRBJ2-5; 10 bases are a match to TRBD2. Judging by the DNA end, TRBJ2-7 fits better; the J call may be wrong. This CDR3 has 16 amino acids. The CDR3 coding sequence is TGTGCCAGCAGTTTAGGGCTAGCGGGAGAACGTCGCGAGCAGTACTTC. Its protein is CASSLGLAGERREQYF.

Of note for this clonotype: One end of the junction fails to match germline, which may point to a read error. This sequence joins TRBV5-1 and TRBJ2-1, with TRBD2 matching 9 bases. CDR3 length equals 15 residues. Germline loops: CDR1 SGHRS, CDR2 YFSETQ. The CDR3 bases are TGCGCCAGCAACTTGCGCGGGAGGGCCCCGGGACAGCAGTTCTTC. Protein product: CASNLRGRAPGQQFF.

The V call is TRBV7-3, the J call TRBJ1-2; D perhaps matches TRBD1 (5 bases). The germline CDR1 and CDR2 sequences are SGHTA and FQGTGA. This CDR3 comprises 15 residues. V shed 4 bases and J shed 4 bases, with 16 bases lying between them. The CDR3 loop is CASSSPTDGAYGYTF. The CDR3 nucleotides are TGTGCCAGCAGCTCCCCGACCGACGGGGCCTATGGCTACACCTTC.

The rearrangement joins TRBV4-2 to TRBJ2-4; TRBD2 aligns across 10 bases. Germline lookup yields CDR1 LGHNA and CDR2 YNFKEQ. The trim removed 2 bases at V and 1 base at J, leaving 11 bases unmatched. The CDR3 is made up of 19 amino acids. CDR3 residues: CASSQSSGRSMVAKNIQYF. Written as DNA, the CDR3 is TGTGCCAGCAGCCAATCTAGCGGGAGAAGTATGGTGGCCAAAAACATTCAGTACTTC.

This clonotype was observed a handful of times. The chain uses TRBV20-1 and TRBJ2-5; D might be TRBD1 (6 bases). Germline V lookup: CDR1 DFQATT, CDR2 SNEGSKA (reference sequence). The CDR3 is 14 residues long. V lost 1 base and J lost 1, with 10 bases in between. This CDR3 is CSARVGTLQETQYF. The CDR3 region has the DNA TGCAGTGCTAGAGTCGGGACACTCCAAGAGACCCAGTACTTC.

V usage is TRBV5-1 and J usage is TRBJ2-1; the D gene is possibly TRBD1 (7 bases). TRBJ2-7 explains the end of the DNA better; the J call may be wrong. The CDR3 loop spans 16 amino acids. Germline assignment: CDR1 SGHRS and CDR2 YFSETQ. CDR3 nucleotides: TGCGCCAGCAGCTTGGACGTGGGCAGGGGGGCCTGCGAGCAGTACTTC. Encoded protein: CASSLDVGRGACEQYF.

As concerns this clonotype: Being one base from a much bigger clone, this may be a read error. The chain joins TRBV7-2 to TRBJ2-1; 9 bases fit TRBD1. The DNA end favors TRBJ2-7, so the J call may be wrong. Germline V lookup: CDR1 SGHTA, CDR2 FQGNSA. This CDR3 is 15 amino acids long. CDR3 bases: TGTGCCAGCAGCTTAGAGGGACAGGGATACAATGAGCAGTACTTC. Encoded protein: CASSLEGQGYNEQYF.

The chain joins TRBV6-2 or TRBV6-3 to TRBJ2-3; D possibly uses TRBD1 or TRBD2 (5 bases each). Trimming stripped 8 bases from V and 2 bases from J, with 11 bases between. The CDR3 spans 13 residues. Germline assignment: CDR1 MNHEY and CDR2 SVGEGT. CDR3 sequence (DNA): TGTGCCAGCTCGGGACCAAACACAGATACGCAGTATTTT. Its protein is CASSGPNTDTQYF.

The chain joins TRBV2 to TRBJ2-1, with 8 bases lining up with TRBD1. V trimming: 2 bases; J trimming: 6 bases; junction bases outside the gene matches: 3. The CDR3 extends over 14 amino acids. Germline values: CDR1 SNHLY, CDR2 FYNNEI. The CDR3, as DNA: TGTGCCAGCAGTGAATTAGGACAGGGCAATGAGCAGTTCTTC. Protein product: CASSELGQGNEQFF.

The rearrangement links TRBV11-3 to TRBJ2-1; D possibly corresponds to TRBD2 (6 bases). Trimming took off 7 bases at V and 8 bases at J, with 21 bases between the two ends. The CDR3 totals 15 residues. Germline assignment: CDR1 SGHNT and CDR2 YENEEA. CDR3 sequence reads: CASTLTNGSIYEQFF. The CDR3 nucleotides read TGTGCCAGCACCTTGACTAACGGGAGTATTTATGAGCAGTTCTTC.

The DNA of the CDR3 is TGTGCCATCAGTGAGGGACAGCCCTACGAGCAGTACTTC. Protein product: CAISEGQPYEQYF. The chain has TRBV10-3 and TRBJ2-7, with D perhaps TRBD1 (6 bases). CDR3 length equals 13 residues. Germline loops: CDR1 ENHRY, CDR2 SYGVKD. Trimming took 2 bases from V and 2 from J, leaving 7 bases between them.

With regard to this clonotype: This may come from a read error, since a much larger clone is one base off. The chain uses TRBV15 and TRBJ1-5; D gene unclear. Germline lookup yields CDR1 LNHNV and CDR2 YYDKDF (reference sequence). The CDR3 has 17 amino acids. Trimming removed 0 bases from V and 2 bases from J, with 14 bases in between. The DNA of the CDR3 is TGTGCCACCAGCAGAGATCAGAAACTCCCTGGCAATCAGCCCCAGCATTTT. Its protein product is CATSRDQKLPGNQPQHF. The variable domain in full, completed from reference TRBV15 and TRBJ1-5, reads DAMVIQNPRYQVTQFGKPVTLSCSQTLNHNVMYWYQQKSSQAPKLLFHYYDKDFNNEADTPDNFQSRRPNTSFCFLDIRSPGLGDTAMYLCATSRDQKLPGNQPQHFGDGTRLSIL.

There are a few counts of this clonotype. The chain employs TRBV5-5 and TRBJ2-7; 14 bases agree with TRBD2. The J segment lost 7 bases and the V segment lost 5 bases, leaving 11 bases of the junction unmatched. The V gene's germline CDR1 is SGHKS and CDR2 YYEKEE (reference sequence). The CDR3 runs 16 residues. This CDR3 reads CASRRAGTSGSHEQYF. CDR3 in DNA: TGTGCCAGCAGACGCGCCGGGACTAGCGGGAGTCATGAGCAGTACTTC. The full variable domain, completed using reference TRBV5-5 and TRBJ2-7, is DAGVTQSPTHLIKTRGQQVTLRCSPISGHKSVSWYQQVLGQGPQFIFQYYEKEERGRGNFPDRFSARQFPNYSSELNVNALLLGDSALYLCASRRAGTSGSHEQYFGPGTRLTVT.

The rearrangement links TRBV6-4 to TRBJ1-2; D unresolved. CDR1 and CDR2 (germline): MRHNA, SNTAGT. CDR3 length equals 15 residues. V was clipped by 0 bases and J by 4 bases, with 12 bases between them. In DNA form, the CDR3 reads TGTGCCAGCAGTGACTCCCCGGACGGCGGCTATGGCTACACCTTC. It encodes CASSDSPDGGYGYTF.

CDR3 amino acids: CASSSDLGDEKLFF. The CDR3 DNA reads TGTGCCAGCAGCTCGGACTTAGGCGATGAAAAACTGTTTTTT. This chain connects TRBV7-8 to TRBJ1-4; D gene uncertain. V lost 4 bases, J lost 6 bases, and 12 bases lay in between. CDR1 SGHVS and CDR2 FQNEAQ come from the germline V gene. This CDR3 spans 14 amino acids.

At least ten counts were recorded for this clonotype. This chain uses TRBV6-6 with TRBJ2-7; D possibly uses TRBD1 or TRBD2 (5 bases each). This CDR3 has 12 amino acids. Looked up from germline, CDR1 is MNHNY and CDR2 is SVGAGI (reference sequence). Trimming cost V 2 bases and J 5 bases, with 7 bases left between them. CDR3 in amino acids: CASSYGGNEQYF. The CDR3 bases are TGTGCCAGCAGTTACGGGGGTAACGAGCAGTACTTC.

The rearrangement uses TRBV27 and TRBJ1-2, with a weak D call TRBD1 (5 bases). This CDR3 is 15 amino acids long. Trimming took off 5 bases at V and 3 bases at J, with 16 bases between the two ends. Germline assignment: CDR1 MNHEY and CDR2 SMNVEV (reference sequence). The CDR3 sequence: CASSGARRGDYGYTF. The CDR3 nucleotides read TGTGCCAGCAGTGGCGCTCGTAGGGGTGACTATGGCTACACCTTC.

About this clonotype: A much bigger clone sits one base away, suggesting this may be a read error. The chain recombines TRBV28 with TRBJ2-6; D not resolved. The CDR3 is 14 amino acids. The V gene lost 5 bases and the J gene lost 1 base, with 6 bases spanning the gap. From germline, CDR1 is MDHEN and CDR2 SYDVKM. The CDR3 bases are TGTGCCAGCAGTGTTCCGTCTGGGGCCAACGTCCTGACTTTC. Amino acids: CASSVPSGANVLTF.

A note on this clonotype: One end of the junction does not line up with germline, which may come from a read error. The chain combines TRBV20-1 with TRBJ1-6, with D tentatively TRBD1 (6 bases). The CDR3 totals 17 residues. Germline CDR1 and CDR2: DFQATT and SNEGSKA (reference sequence). In DNA, the CDR3 is TGCAGTGCTAGCGTTCCAGGTGGGGGCGTCTATAATTCACCCCCCCACTTT. Translating it yields CSASVPGGGVYNSPPHF.

The chain uses TRBV24-1 and TRBJ2-1, with D unresolved. V lost 10 bases, J lost 2 bases, and 8 bases lay in between. Looked up from germline, CDR1 is KGHDR and CDR2 is SFDVKD. The CDR3 loop spans 12 amino acids. Here the CDR3 reads CATRSTYNEQFF. The CDR3 DNA follows: TGTGCCACGCGGTCGACCTACAATGAGCAGTTCTTC.